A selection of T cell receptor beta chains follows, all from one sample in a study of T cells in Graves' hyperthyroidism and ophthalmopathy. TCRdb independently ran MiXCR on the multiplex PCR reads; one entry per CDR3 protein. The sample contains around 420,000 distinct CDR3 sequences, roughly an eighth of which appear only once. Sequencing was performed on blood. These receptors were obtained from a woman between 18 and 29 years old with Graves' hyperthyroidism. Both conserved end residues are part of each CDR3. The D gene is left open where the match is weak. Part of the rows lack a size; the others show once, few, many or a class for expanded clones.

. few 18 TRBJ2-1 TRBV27 CASSSPEGSGAYYNEQFF TGTGCCAGCAGTTCTCCCGAGGGGAGCGGAGCCTACTACAATGAGCAGTTCTTC
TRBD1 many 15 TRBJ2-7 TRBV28 CASRAYRGDFYEQYF TGTGCCAGCAGGGCCTACAGGGGGGATTTCTACGAGCAGTACTTC
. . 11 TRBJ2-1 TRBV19 CASIDGHEQFF TGTGCCAGTATCGACGGTCATGAGCAGTTCTTC
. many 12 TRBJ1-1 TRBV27 CASSRWGTEAFF TGTGCCAGCAGTCGGTGGGGGACTGAAGCTTTCTTT
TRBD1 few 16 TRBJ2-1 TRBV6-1 CASSEPVDRGWGEQFF TGTGCCAGCAGTGAGCCCGTGGACAGGGGTTGGGGTGAGCAGTTCTTC
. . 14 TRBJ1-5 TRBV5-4 CASSLEGTRTPQHF TGTGCCAGCAGCTTGGAAGGTACCCGAACACCCCAGCATTTT
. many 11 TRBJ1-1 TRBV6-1 CASSRKKEAFF TGTGCCAGCAGTCGAAAAAAGGAAGCTTTCTTT
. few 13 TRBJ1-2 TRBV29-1 CSVPTVGDYGYTF TGCAGCGTCCCCACGGTAGGGGACTATGGCTACACCTTC
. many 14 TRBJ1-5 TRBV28 CASKLGVGNQPQHF TGTGCCAGCAAGCTAGGGGTCGGGAATCAGCCCCAGCATTTT
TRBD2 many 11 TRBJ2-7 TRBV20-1 CSARGGDEQYF TGCAGTGCTAGGGGGGGGGACGAGCAGTACTTC
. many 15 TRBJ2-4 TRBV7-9 CASSFGGTDKIIQYF TGTGCCAGCAGCTTTGGTGGGACGGATAAGATCATTCAGTACTTC
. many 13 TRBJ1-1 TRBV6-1 CASSESRGAEAFF TGTGCCAGCAGTGAAAGCAGGGGCGCTGAAGCTTTCTTT
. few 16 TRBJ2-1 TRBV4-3 CASSQDWARGSDEQFF TGCGCCAGCAGCCAAGATTGGGCCCGGGGCAGCGATGAGCAGTTCTTC
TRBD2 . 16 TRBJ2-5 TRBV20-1 CSATGLAGGGQETQYF TGCAGTGCAACTGGACTAGCGGGAGGGGGGCAAGAGACCCAGTACTTC
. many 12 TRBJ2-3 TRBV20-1 CSATGHTDTQYF TGCAGTGCTACCGGACACACAGATACGCAGTATTTT
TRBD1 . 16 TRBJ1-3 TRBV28 CASSTLTGGAPWTIYF TGTGCCAGCAGCACACTGACAGGGGGCGCCCCGTGGACCATATATTTT
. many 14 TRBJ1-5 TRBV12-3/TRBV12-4 CASSLIGLDQPQHF TGTGCCAGCAGTCTAATTGGTTTAGATCAGCCCCAGCATTTT
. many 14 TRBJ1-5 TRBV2 CASRAPNADQPQHF TGCGCCAGCAGGGCCCCCAATGCCGATCAGCCCCAGCATTTT
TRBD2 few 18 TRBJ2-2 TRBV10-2 CASSRRLAGGRGTGELFF TGCGCCAGCAGTCGGAGGCTAGCGGGAGGGCGGGGCACCGGGGAGCTGTTTTTT
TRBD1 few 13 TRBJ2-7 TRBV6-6 CASSYGQGGEQYF TGTGCCAGCAGTTACGGACAGGGTGGGGAGCAGTACTTC
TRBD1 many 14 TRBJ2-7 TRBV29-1 CSGARGTGANEQYF TGCAGCGGAGCCCGGGGGACAGGGGCCAACGAGCAGTACTTC
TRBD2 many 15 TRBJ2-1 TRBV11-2 CASSLGLAGYDEQFF TGTGCCAGCAGCTTGGGACTAGCGGGATATGATGAGCAGTTCTTC
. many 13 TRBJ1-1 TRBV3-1 CASSQDKHTEAFF TGTGCCAGCAGCCAGGATAAACACACTGAAGCTTTCTTT
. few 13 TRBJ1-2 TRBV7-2 CASSLGFHYGYTF TGTGCCAGCAGCTTGGGGTTCCACTATGGCTACACCTTC
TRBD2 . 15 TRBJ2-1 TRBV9 CASSTGLAGGYEQFF TGTGCCAGCAGCACAGGACTAGCGGGAGGATATGAGCAGTTCTTC
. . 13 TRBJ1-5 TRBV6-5 CASSHGGIQPQHF TGTGCCAGCAGTCACGGGGGGATTCAGCCCCAGCATTTT
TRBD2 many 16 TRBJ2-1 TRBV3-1 CASSPIAGGGYNEQFF TGTGCCAGCAGCCCCATAGCGGGAGGAGGGTACAATGAGCAGTTCTTC
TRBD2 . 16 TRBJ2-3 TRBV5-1 CASSFGASGSLDTQYF TGCGCCAGCAGCTTCGGGGCTAGCGGGAGTTTGGATACGCAGTATTTT
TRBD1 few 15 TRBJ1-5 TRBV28 CASSLEGTGFQPQHF TGTGCCAGCAGTTTGGAGGGGACAGGGTTTCAGCCCCAGCATTTT
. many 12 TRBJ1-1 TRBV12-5 CASAIMNTEAFF TGTGCTAGTGCGATCATGAACACTGAAGCTTTCTTT
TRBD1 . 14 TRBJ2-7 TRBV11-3 CASSPDRGPIEQYF TGTGCCAGCTCCCCGGACAGGGGGCCGATCGAGCAGTACTTC
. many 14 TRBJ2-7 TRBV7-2 CASSSRDGIYEQYF TGTGCCAGCAGCTCCAGGGACGGAATCTACGAGCAGTACTTC
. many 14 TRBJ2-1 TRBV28 CASSARTGYNEQFF TGTGCCAGCAGTGCGAGGACTGGATACAATGAGCAGTTCTTC
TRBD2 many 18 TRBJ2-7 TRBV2 CASSERGLATTRTYEQYF TGTGCCAGCAGTGAGCGGGGACTAGCGACCACTCGGACCTACGAGCAGTACTTC
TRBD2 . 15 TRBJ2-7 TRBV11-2 CASSSGTSATYEQYF TGTGCCAGCAGTTCCGGGACTAGCGCCACCTACGAGCAGTACTTC
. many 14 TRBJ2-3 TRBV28 CASSLSGEADTQYF TGTGCCAGCAGTTTATCGGGAGAAGCAGATACGCAGTATTTT
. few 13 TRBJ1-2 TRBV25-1 CASRNDGDYGYTF TGTGCCAGCAGAAACGACGGAGACTATGGCTACACCTTC
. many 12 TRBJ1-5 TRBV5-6 CASSLGGSTQHF TGTGCCAGCAGCTTAGGTGGGAGCACCCAGCATTTT
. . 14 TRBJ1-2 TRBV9 CASSVATGPYGYTF TGTGCCAGCAGCGTAGCGACGGGTCCCTATGGCTACACCTTC
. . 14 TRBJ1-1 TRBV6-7 CATSWALMNTEAFF TGTGCCACCTCATGGGCCCTCATGAACACTGAAGCTTTCTTT
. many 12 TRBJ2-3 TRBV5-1 CASSLEEDTQYF TGCGCCAGCAGCTTGGAAGAAGATACGCAGTATTTT
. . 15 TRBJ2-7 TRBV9 CASSAGSNILYEQYF TGTGCCAGCAGCGCCGGGTCGAACATTCTCTACGAGCAGTACTTC
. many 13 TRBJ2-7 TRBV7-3 CASSWKPGFEQYF TGTGCCAGCAGCTGGAAGCCGGGGTTCGAGCAGTACTTC
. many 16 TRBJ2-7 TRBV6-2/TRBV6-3 CASSPGRTDRTYEQYF TGTGCCAGCAGTCCCGGCAGGACAGACAGAACCTACGAGCAGTACTTC
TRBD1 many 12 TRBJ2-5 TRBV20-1 CSAVQGAETQYF TGCAGTGCAGTACAGGGGGCAGAGACCCAGTACTTC
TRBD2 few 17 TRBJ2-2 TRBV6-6 CASSYRVSGRITGELFF TGTGCCAGCAGTTACCGGGTTAGCGGGAGGATTACCGGGGAGCTGTTTTTT
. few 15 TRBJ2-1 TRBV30 CAWSVEGSSYNEQFF TGTGCCTGGAGTGTTGAGGGCAGCTCCTACAATGAGCAGTTCTTC
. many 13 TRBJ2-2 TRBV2 CASSESSTGELFF TGTGCCAGCAGTGAATCCAGCACCGGGGAGCTGTTTTTT
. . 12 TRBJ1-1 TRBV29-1 CSGGRLNTEAFF TGCAGCGGGGGACGGCTGAACACTGAAGCTTTCTTT
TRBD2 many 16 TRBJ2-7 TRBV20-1 CSARGLAGGQSYEQYF TGCAGTGCTAGGGGGCTAGCGGGAGGTCAATCCTACGAGCAGTACTTC
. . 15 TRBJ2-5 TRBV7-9 CASSWRDGFQETQYF TGTGCCAGCAGCTGGCGGGACGGATTTCAAGAGACCCAGTACTTC
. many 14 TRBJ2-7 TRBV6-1 CASSPTADSYEQYF TGTGCCAGCAGTCCTACCGCCGATTCCTACGAGCAGTACTTC
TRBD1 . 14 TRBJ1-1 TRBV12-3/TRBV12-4 CASSRGRGRTEAFF TGTGCCAGCAGTCGGGGGAGGGGGCGAACTGAAGCTTTCTTT
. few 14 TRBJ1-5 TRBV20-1 CSARQGEYDQPQHF TGCAGTGCTCGTCAAGGGGAGTACGATCAGCCCCAGCATTTT
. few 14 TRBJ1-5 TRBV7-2 CASSLLHGNQPQHF TGTGCCAGCAGCTTACTCCACGGAAATCAGCCCCAGCATTTT
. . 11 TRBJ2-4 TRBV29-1 CSVRGSDIQYF TGCAGCGTTAGGGGGTCAGACATTCAGTACTTC